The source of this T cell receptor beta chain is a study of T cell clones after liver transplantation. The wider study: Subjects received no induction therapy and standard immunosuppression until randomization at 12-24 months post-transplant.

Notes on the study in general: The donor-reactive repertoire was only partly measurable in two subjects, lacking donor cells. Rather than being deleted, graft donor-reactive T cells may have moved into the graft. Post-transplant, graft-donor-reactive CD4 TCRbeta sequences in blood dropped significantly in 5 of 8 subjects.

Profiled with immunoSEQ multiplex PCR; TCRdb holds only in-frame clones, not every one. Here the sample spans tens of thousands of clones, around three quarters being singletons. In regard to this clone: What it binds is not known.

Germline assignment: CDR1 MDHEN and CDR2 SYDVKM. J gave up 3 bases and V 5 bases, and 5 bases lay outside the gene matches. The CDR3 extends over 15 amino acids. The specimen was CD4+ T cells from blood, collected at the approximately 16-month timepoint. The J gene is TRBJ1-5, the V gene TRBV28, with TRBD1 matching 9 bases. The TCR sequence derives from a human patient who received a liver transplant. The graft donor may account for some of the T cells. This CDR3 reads CASSPDRGNNQPQHF. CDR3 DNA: TGTGCCAGCAGTCCCGACAGGGGGAACAATCAGCCCCAGCATTTT. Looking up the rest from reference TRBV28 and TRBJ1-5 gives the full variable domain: DVKVTQSSRYLVKRTGEKVFLECVQDMDHENMFWYRQDPGLGLRLIYFSYDVKMKEKGDIPEGYSVSREKKERFSLILESASTNQTSMYLCASSPDRGNNQPQHFGDGTRLSIL.